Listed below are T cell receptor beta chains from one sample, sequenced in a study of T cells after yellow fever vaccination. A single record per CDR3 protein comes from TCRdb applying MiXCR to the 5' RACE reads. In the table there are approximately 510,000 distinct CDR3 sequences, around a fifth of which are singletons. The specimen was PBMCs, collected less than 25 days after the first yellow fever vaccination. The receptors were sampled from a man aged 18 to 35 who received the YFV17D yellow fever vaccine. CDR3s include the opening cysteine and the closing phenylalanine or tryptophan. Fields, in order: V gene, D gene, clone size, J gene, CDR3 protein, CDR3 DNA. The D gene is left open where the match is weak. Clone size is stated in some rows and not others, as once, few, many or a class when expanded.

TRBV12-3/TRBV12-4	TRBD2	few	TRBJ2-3	CASSQTSGGSDTQYF	TGTGCCAGCAGTCAGACTAGCGGGGGGTCAGATACGCAGTATTTT
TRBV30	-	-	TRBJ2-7	CACTRGGSYEQYF	TGTGCCTGTACGAGGGGAGGCTCCTACGAGCAGTACTTC
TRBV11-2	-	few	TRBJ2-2	CASSALRTTGELFF	TGTGCCAGCAGCGCCCTGCGGACCACCGGGGAGCTGTTTTTT
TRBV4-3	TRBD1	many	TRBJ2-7	CASSLRQGYEQYF	TGCGCCAGCAGCCTTCGACAGGGGTACGAGCAGTACTTC
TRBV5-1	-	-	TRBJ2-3	CASSGQTVTDTQYF	TGCGCCAGCAGCGGGCAGACCGTCACAGATACGCAGTATTTT
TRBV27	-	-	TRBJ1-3	CASSLGGGPGNTIYF	TGTGCCAGCAGTTTGGGCGGGGGGCCGGGAAACACCATATATTTT
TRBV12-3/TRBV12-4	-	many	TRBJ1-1	CASKRGRGTEAFF	TGTGCCAGCAAAAGGGGGAGAGGCACTGAAGCTTTCTTT
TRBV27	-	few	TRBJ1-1	CASSLIRGGANTEAFF	TGTGCCAGCAGTTTAATACGCGGAGGTGCAAACACTGAAGCTTTCTTT
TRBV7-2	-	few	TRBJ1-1	CASRPDPDNTEAFF	TGTGCCAGCAGACCCGACCCAGACAACACTGAAGCTTTCTTT
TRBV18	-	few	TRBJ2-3	CASSRGEFGTDTQYF	TGTGCCAGCTCACGGGGGGAGTTCGGCACAGATACGCAGTATTTT
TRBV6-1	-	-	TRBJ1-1	CASRPPLRRGNTEAFF	TGTGCCAGCAGGCCCCCTCTTAGGCGTGGGAACACTGAAGCTTTCTTT
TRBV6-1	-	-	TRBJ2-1	CASSGSRSYNEQFF	TGTGCCAGCAGTGGTAGTAGGAGCTACAATGAGCAGTTCTTC
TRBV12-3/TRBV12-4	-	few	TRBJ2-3	CASRTTDTQYF	TGTGCCAGCAGGACCACAGATACGCAGTATTTT
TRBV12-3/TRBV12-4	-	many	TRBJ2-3	CASSPPVSTSTDTQYF	TGTGCCAGCAGCCCCCCCGTCAGCACTAGCACAGATACGCAGTATTTT